The 10 T cell receptor beta chains below were found in one sample sequenced in a study of T-cell reconstitution after alpha-beta-depleted transplantation in children. The TCRbeta library was prepared with unique molecular identifiers. TCRdb independently ran MiXCR on the PCR reads; one entry per CDR3 protein. This table has around 580,000 distinct CDR3 sequences, 23% appearing once. Sample: PBMCs, mostly from graft donor cells, taken 360 days after TCRalphabeta/CD19-depleted stem cell transplant. These receptors originate from a boy under three years old who had a stem cell transplant for acute myeloid leukemia, so the T cells may come from the graft donor.

This clonotype was observed at least ten times. The V gene is TRBV20-1, the J gene TRBJ1-1, with a tentative D call TRBD1 (6 bases). Deletions cut 3 bases from V and 3 bases from J, with 8 bases between. This CDR3 is built from 12 residues. Germline CDR1 is DFQATT and CDR2 is SNEGSKA (reference sequence). Here the CDR3 DNA reads TGCAGTGCTAGTAAGGGGGACACTGAAGCTTTCTTT. Translation gives CSASKGDTEAFF.

This chain's CDR3 is CASSQDPRTSGSAANTGELFF. The DNA of the CDR3 is TGCGCCAGCAGCCAAGATCCCCGGACTAGCGGGTCCGCCGCGAACACCGGGGAGCTGTTTTTT. The genes are TRBV4-1 and TRBJ2-2, with 11 bases aligning to TRBD2. The germline V gene has CDR1 MGHRA and CDR2 YSYEKL. This CDR3 is built from 21 residues. J gave up 0 bases and V 0 bases, and 12 bases lay outside the gene matches.

This clonotype was seen at least ten times. The chain couples TRBV29-1 to TRBJ1-1; D gene ambiguous. V lost 4 bases to trimming and J lost 0 bases, with 12 bases between them. The germline V gene has CDR1 SQVTM and CDR2 ANQGSEA. CDR3 size: 14 residues. The CDR3 spells CSVVRTTMNTEAFF. The CDR3 DNA reads as TGCAGCGTTGTGCGCACGACCATGAACACTGAAGCTTTCTTT.

This clonotype was found many times. CDR3 sequence: CSARPGDRYGYTF. CDR3 DNA sequence: TGCAGTGCTAGGCCAGGGGATCGGTATGGCTACACCTTC. V usage is TRBV20-1 and J usage is TRBJ1-2, with a tentative D call TRBD1 (6 bases). Germline V gene lookup returns CDR1 DFQATT and CDR2 SNEGSKA (reference sequence). The CDR3 is made up of 13 amino acids. Trimming left V 3 bases short and J 5 bases short, with 13 bases between.

This clonotype was observed a handful of times. This chain connects TRBV24-1 to TRBJ2-7, with D possibly being TRBD1 (6 bases). Germline CDR1 is KGHDR and CDR2 is SFDVKD. CDR3 size: 14 residues. V dropped 1 base and J dropped 3 bases, with 9 bases sitting between them. The CDR3 DNA sequence: TGTGCCACCAGTGATTTACCACAGGGCTACGAGCAGTACTTC. It is translated as CATSDLPQGYEQYF.

This clonotype was recorded a few times. The chain employs TRBV13 and TRBJ2-3, with 14 bases identical to TRBD2. Trimming at V came to 4 bases and at J to 7 bases, leaving 10 bases not matched to a gene. Germline V CDR1 and CDR2: PRHDT, FYEKMQ (reference sequence). There are 17 residues in the CDR3. In nucleotides, the CDR3 is TGTGCCAGCAGCTCGGAGACTAGCGGGGGGGCTAAGAATACGCAGTATTTT. It specifies CASSSETSGGAKNTQYF.

This clonotype was observed a handful of times. The chain recombines TRBV25-1 with TRBJ1-1; TRBD1 matches 7 bases. This CDR3 is built from 13 residues. The J segment lost 5 bases and the V segment lost 7 bases, leaving 7 bases of the junction unmatched. Germline V gene data show CDR1 as MGHDK and CDR2 as SYGVNS. This chain's CDR3 is CASKAGGRTEAFF. CDR3 bases: TGTGCCAGCAAGGCAGGGGGAAGGACTGAAGCTTTCTTT.

The chain links TRBV4-1 to TRBJ1-5; D possibly corresponds to TRBD1 (5 bases). With 0 bases removed from V and 4 bases from J, the gap between germline ends came to 10 bases. The CDR3 spans 15 residues. The germline gives CDR1 MGHRA, CDR2 YSYEKL. As DNA, the CDR3 is TGCGCCAGCAGCCAAGAAAGGGGCCGTAATCAGCCCCAGCATTTT. Protein sequence: CASSQERGRNQPQHF.

This clonotype showed up many times. The rearrangement uses TRBV20-1 and TRBJ2-7; 10 bases are shared with TRBD1. The ends lost 6 bases at V and 2 bases at J; junction bases unmatched: 4. The CDR3 extends over 13 amino acids. Germline assignment: CDR1 DFQATT and CDR2 SNEGSKA (reference sequence). In DNA, the CDR3 is TGCAGTGCGTCCGGGACAGGGGCCTACGAGCAGTACTTC. Its translation is CSASGTGAYEQYF.

In its sample, this clonotype was seen many times. The rearrangement uses TRBV7-9 and TRBJ2-2; the D gene is possibly TRBD2 (5 bases). There are 15 residues in the CDR3. Germline V gives CDR1 SEHNR, CDR2 FQNEAQ (reference sequence). V lost 2 bases to trimming and J lost 7 bases, with 14 bases between them. The CDR3, as DNA: TGTGCCAGCAGCTTACCCCACGGGGTGGGCGGGGAGCTGTTTTTT. Protein product: CASSLPHGVGGELFF.